This T cell receptor (beta chain) was observed in a study of T cell responses to AZD1222 COVID-19 vaccine. Findings of the study overall: Recipients of AZD1222 seropositive at baseline numbered only five or six. Clonal diversity was possibly underestimated, and the donors were mostly white British, with more females. Spike-specific TCR breadth and depth went up after people got two AZD1222 doses.

Repertoires were generated with immunoSEQ multiplex PCR, while TCRdb's copy carries only in-frame clones and drops some. The data hold some 69,000 clones, with 65% to 90% observed a single time. About this clone itself: The antigen remains undetermined.

Trimming stripped 4 bases from V and 0 bases from J, with 13 bases between. Germline-derived CDR1 and CDR2 are MNHEY and SVGAGI. This CDR3 contains 16 residues. The sequence was obtained from an adult in good health. Specimen: peripheral blood, collected on day 0 of AZD1222 vaccination. This chain uses TRBV6-5 with TRBJ1-3, with D uncertain. CDR3 in DNA: TGTGCCAGCAGTTTAACCTCCAGTGCCTCTGGAAACACCATATATTTT. Protein sequence: CASSLTSSASGNTIYF.